Listed below are T cell receptor beta chains from one sample, sequenced in a study of cytomegalovirus exposure and HLA in healthy donors. Clones were read by immunoSEQ multiplex PCR, and TCRdb kept only the in-frame ones, dropping some. The table records about 110,000 clones, around three quarters of them present only once. The sample comprised PBMCs. All receptors derive from a young woman in good health and CMV-seronegative. CDR3s include the opening cysteine and the closing phenylalanine or tryptophan. Fields, in order: D gene, clone size, V gene, J gene, CDR3 protein, CDR3 DNA. A D gene is named only where the DNA matches it firmly. Some rows have no size entry. The others give once, few or many, or a class for an expanded clone.

d_gene: TRBD1; abundance: -; v_gene: TRBV9; j_gene: TRBJ2-7; CDR3aa: CASSRGTGAYEQYF; CDR3nt: TGTGCCAGCAGCAGGGGGACAGGTGCCTACGAGCAGTACTTC
d_gene: TRBD2; abundance: few; v_gene: TRBV4-3; j_gene: TRBJ2-1; CDR3aa: CASSQGGTSGRWEQFF; CDR3nt: TGCGCCAGCAGCCAAGGAGGGACTAGCGGGAGATGGGAGCAGTTCTTC
d_gene: TRBD2; abundance: -; v_gene: TRBV4-1; j_gene: TRBJ2-1; CDR3aa: CASSPTGLAGGHEQFF; CDR3nt: TGCGCCAGCAGCCCGACAGGACTAGCGGGAGGACACGAGCAGTTCTTC
d_gene: TRBD1; abundance: few; v_gene: TRBV4-3; j_gene: TRBJ2-2; CDR3aa: CASSQFQGADTGELFF; CDR3nt: TGCGCCAGCAGCCAGTTTCAGGGGGCCGACACCGGGGAGCTGTTTTTT
d_gene: -; abundance: -; v_gene: TRBV30; j_gene: TRBJ1-5; CDR3aa: CAWSQGLDQPQHF; CDR3nt: TGTGCCTGGAGTCAGGGGTTGGATCAGCCCCAGCATTTT
d_gene: -; abundance: once; v_gene: TRBV6-1; j_gene: TRBJ1-5; CDR3aa: CASSEALAVSNQPQHF; CDR3nt: TGTGCCAGCAGTGAAGCGCTGGCAGTTAGCAATCAGCCCCAGCATTTT
d_gene: TRBD1; abundance: -; v_gene: TRBV7-3; j_gene: TRBJ2-3; CDR3aa: CASSSGTGADTQYF; CDR3nt: TGTGCCAGCAGCTCCGGGACAGGTGCAGATACGCAGTATTTT
d_gene: -; abundance: -; v_gene: TRBV5-6; j_gene: TRBJ2-3; CDR3aa: CASSLNQGWVGYF; CDR3nt: TGTGCCAGCAGCTTGAATCAGGGCTGGGTTGGATATTTT
d_gene: -; abundance: -; v_gene: TRBV6-1; j_gene: TRBJ1-1; CDR3aa: CASSEAQGITEAFF; CDR3nt: TGTGCCAGCAGTGAAGCGCAGGGTATCACTGAAGCTTTCTTT
d_gene: -; abundance: -; v_gene: TRBV7-9; j_gene: TRBJ2-1; CDR3aa: CASSHPSTGDSYNEQFF; CDR3nt: TGTGCCAGCAGCCATCCATCTACGGGAGACTCCTACAATGAGCAGTTCTTC
d_gene: -; abundance: -; v_gene: TRBV19; j_gene: TRBJ2-1; CDR3aa: CASSTLAYNEQFF; CDR3nt: TGTGCCAGTAGTACCCTAGCCTACAATGAGCAGTTCTTC
d_gene: TRBD1; abundance: few; v_gene: TRBV28; j_gene: TRBJ2-3; CDR3aa: CASRDRGADTQYF; CDR3nt: TGTGCCAGTCGGGACAGAGGAGCAGATACGCAGTATTTT
d_gene: -; abundance: -; v_gene: TRBV14; j_gene: TRBJ1-4; CDR3aa: CASRDSGREKLFF; CDR3nt: TGTGCCAGCAGGGACAGCGGACGAGAAAAACTGTTTTTT
d_gene: -; abundance: -; v_gene: TRBV29-1; j_gene: TRBJ1-1; CDR3aa: CSVVGGTNTEAFF; CDR3nt: TGCAGCGTTGTCGGGGGTACGAACACTGAAGCTTTCTTT
d_gene: -; abundance: -; v_gene: TRBV6-5; j_gene: TRBJ2-2; CDR3aa: CASSHRDTGELFF; CDR3nt: TGTGCCAGCAGCCACAGAGACACCGGGGAGCTGTTTTTT